This TCR beta chain is drawn from a study of monozygotic twins with inflammatory bowel disease. Each donor supplied about 2.7 ml of blood. The study, taken as a whole, reports: Healthy co-twins showed greater TCRbeta diversity (inverse Simpson) than IBD patients.

Note on this clonotype: Its antigen is unidentified.

The CDR3 consists of 15 residues. TCRdb derives one entry per CDR3 protein from the 5' RACE reads, leaving out DNA. The table lists a few hundred thousand distinct CDR3 sequences. The sample taken for sequencing was blood. V and J are TRBV12-3 or TRBV12-4 and TRBJ1-5; TCRdb proposes TRBD1, but this gene call is untestable without DNA. This TCR came from a human donor with ulcerative colitis or Crohn's disease, or a healthy co-twin of an affected twin (not recorded which). The CDR3 here is CASSPGQASNQPQHF.